The next 4 T cell receptor beta chains were all read from a single sample in a study of cytomegalovirus exposure and HLA in healthy donors. Amplification used 60 Vbeta primers and 13 Jbeta primers. Here immunoSEQ multiplex PCR was the method, and the copy in TCRdb shows in-frame clones only, minus some. The sample holds some 150,000 clones, approximately 79% seen once. Sequenced: PBMCs. All receptors derive from a man aged 18 to 29 in good health and CMV-seropositive.

J is TRBJ2-3 and V is TRBV11-2, with D unclear. V lost 2 bases and J lost 4, with 10 bases in between. CDR1 SGHAT and CDR2 FQNNGV come from the germline V gene. The CDR3 totals 14 residues. The CDR3 DNA reads as TGTGCCAGCAGCTTAACATTTGTCGCAGATACGCAGTATTTT. Its protein product is CASSLTFVADTQYF.

The J gene is TRBJ2-3, the V gene TRBV27; TRBD1 is a possible D gene (5 bases). The germline CDR1 and CDR2 sequences are MNHEY and SMNVEV (reference sequence). Deletions cut 6 bases from V and 2 bases from J, with 12 bases between. CDR3 length equals 14 residues. This CDR3 reads CASRRGAFTDTQYF. The CDR3 DNA reads as TGTGCCAGCAGAAGGGGTGCGTTCACAGATACGCAGTATTTT.

The V gene is TRBV5-6, the J gene TRBJ2-1, with a tentative D call TRBD2 (5 bases). Deletions cut 3 bases from V and 0 bases from J, with 13 bases between. This CDR3 contains 16 residues. The V gene's germline CDR1 is SGHDT and CDR2 YYEEEE. The CDR3 DNA sequence: TGTGCCAGCAGCTCCAGGCTTGGGAGCTCCTACAATGAGCAGTTCTTC. Translated, it gives CASSSRLGSSYNEQFF.

This rearrangement joins TRBV9 to TRBJ1-4; a possible D gene is TRBD1 (5 bases). The V end was cut by 0 bases, the J end by 7 bases, with 19 bases between. Germline V gene lookup returns CDR1 SGDLS and CDR2 YYNGEE. The CDR3 has 17 amino acids. The CDR3 region has the DNA TGTGCCAGCAGCGTAGCTACCCATGCGGGGGTAGCTGAAAAACTGTTTTTT. It encodes CASSVATHAGVAEKLFF.